This T cell receptor beta chain came from a study of blood T cell repertoires in COVID-19. Whole-study context: The United States, Italy and Spain supplied acute and convalescent COVID-19 samples. The analysed material was cDNA or gDNA that came from T cells, B-cell-depleted T cells, or PBMCs.

The table lists this clone with a count of one. Losses at the gene ends were 4 bases for V and 2 bases for J; bases not matched to a gene: 2. The CDR3 loop spans 14 amino acids. Germline values: CDR1 SGDLS, CDR2 YYNGEE. The repertoire was sequenced with immunoSEQ multiplex PCR; TCRdb's copy has only in-frame clones and lacks some. Of a few hundred thousand clones listed, around 90% are singletons. The TCR sequence derives from a woman in her 30s with COVID-19, enrolled during active disease. The source material was peripheral blood. The rearrangement links TRBV9 to TRBJ2-7; 11 bases are a match to TRBD2. CDR3 coding DNA: TGTGCCAGCAGCTTAGCGGGAGGGCCCTACGAGCAGTACGTC. Amino acid sequence: CASSLAGGPYEQYV.